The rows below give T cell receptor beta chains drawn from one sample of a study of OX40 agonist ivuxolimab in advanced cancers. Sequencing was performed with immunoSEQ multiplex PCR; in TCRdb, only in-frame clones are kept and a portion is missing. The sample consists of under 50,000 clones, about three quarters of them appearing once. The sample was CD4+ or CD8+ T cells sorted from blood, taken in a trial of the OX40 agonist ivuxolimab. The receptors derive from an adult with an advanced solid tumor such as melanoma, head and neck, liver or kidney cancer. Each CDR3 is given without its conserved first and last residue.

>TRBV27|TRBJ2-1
ASSSPYRGNEQF
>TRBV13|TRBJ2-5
ASSSSGTGRETQY
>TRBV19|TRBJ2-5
ASSFTGVETQY
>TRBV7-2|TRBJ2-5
ASSPSNRGFQETQY
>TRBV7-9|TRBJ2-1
ASSSRLAGAEDEQF
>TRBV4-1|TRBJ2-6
ASSQEGNSGANVLT
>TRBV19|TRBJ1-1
ASKFGGNTEAF
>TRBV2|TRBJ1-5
ASSRSRGNQPQH
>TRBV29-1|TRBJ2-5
SVDRDSGTQY
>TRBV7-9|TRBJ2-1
ASSLALRERYNEQF
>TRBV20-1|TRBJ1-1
SALDRFEAF
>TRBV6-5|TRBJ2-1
ASSYSNRGYYNEQF
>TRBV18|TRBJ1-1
ASSPLGANTEAF
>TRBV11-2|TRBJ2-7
ASSLAGTYEQY
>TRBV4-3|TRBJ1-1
ASSQEPRTEAF
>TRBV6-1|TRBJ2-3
ASRLSGPSTDTQY
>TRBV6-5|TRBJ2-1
ASSYQLAGGGNEQF
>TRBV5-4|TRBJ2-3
ASSLWLAGNTDTQY
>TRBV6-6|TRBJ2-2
ASSYSWGAGELF
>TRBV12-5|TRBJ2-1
ASGPGTSGSINNEQF
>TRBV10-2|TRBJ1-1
ASSEPTGGAENTEAF
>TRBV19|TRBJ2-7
ASSQSRYEQY
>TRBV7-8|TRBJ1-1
ASSLLTGGTEAF
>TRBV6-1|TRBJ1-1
ASSSGTGGRTEAF
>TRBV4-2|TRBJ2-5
ASRETSGRFQETQY
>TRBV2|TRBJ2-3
ASSLRGDTQY
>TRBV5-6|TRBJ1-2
ASSLMTGYYGYT
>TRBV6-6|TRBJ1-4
ASSSPTGGDEKLF
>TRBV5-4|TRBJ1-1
ASSLSGTNTEAF
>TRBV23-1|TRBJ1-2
ASSQYRQVVSFVGYT
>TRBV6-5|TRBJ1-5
AAGAGIGQPQH
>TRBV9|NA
ASSVLTSGVTYEQY
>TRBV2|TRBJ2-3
ASSVVSDTQY
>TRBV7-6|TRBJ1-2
ASSLKPNYGYT
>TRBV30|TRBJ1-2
AWKGTDHYGYT